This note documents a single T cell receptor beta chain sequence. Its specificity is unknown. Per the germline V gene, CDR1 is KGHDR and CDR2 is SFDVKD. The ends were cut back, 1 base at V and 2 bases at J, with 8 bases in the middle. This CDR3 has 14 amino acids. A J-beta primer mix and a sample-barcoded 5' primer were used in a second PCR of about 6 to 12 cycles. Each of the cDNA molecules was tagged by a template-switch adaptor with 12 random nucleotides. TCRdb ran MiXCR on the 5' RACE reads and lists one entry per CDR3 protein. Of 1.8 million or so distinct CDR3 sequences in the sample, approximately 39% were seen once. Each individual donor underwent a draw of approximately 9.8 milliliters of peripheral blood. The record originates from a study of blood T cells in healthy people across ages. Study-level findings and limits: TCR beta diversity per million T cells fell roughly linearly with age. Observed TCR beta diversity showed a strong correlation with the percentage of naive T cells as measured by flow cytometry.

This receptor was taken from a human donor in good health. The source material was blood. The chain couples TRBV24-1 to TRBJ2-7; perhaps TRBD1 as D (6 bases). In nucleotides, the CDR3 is TGTGCCACCAGTGATTTAGACAGGCCCTACGAGCAGTACTTC. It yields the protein CATSDLDRPYEQYF.